This TCR beta chain stems from a study of T cells after yellow fever vaccination. Regarding the study as a whole: A small proportion of clonotypes was detected in both the CD4 and CD8 compartments. Among primary-vaccination clones, most reappeared after the booster, at almost 98% for CD4 and around 91% for CD8.

The sample holds many counts of this clonotype. The antigen remains undetermined. From the 5' RACE reads, TCRdb called clonotypes with MiXCR, one entry per CDR3 protein. The data hold approximately 510,000 distinct CDR3 sequences, with roughly 22% observed a single time. CDR3 size: 15 residues. V lost 4 bases and J 0 bases, leaving 10 bases between the germline ends. Germline CDR1 is SGHTA and CDR2 is FQGNSA. The rearrangement uses TRBV7-2 and TRBJ2-4, with D perhaps TRBD1 (6 bases). The sample here was PBMCs, taken about 21 days after the first yellow fever vaccination. The receptor's source is a man aged 18 to 29 who received the YFV17D yellow fever vaccine. CDR3 loop: CASSYQGRAKNIQYF. In DNA, the CDR3 is TGTGCCAGCAGCTACCAGGGGAGAGCCAAAAACATTCAGTACTTC.